This TCR beta chain comes out of a study of read filtering for tumor transcriptome and immune sequencing. CDR1 is MNHEY and CDR2 is SVGAGI in the germline V gene. V dropped 2 bases and J dropped 4 bases, with 11 bases sitting between them. This CDR3 spans 14 amino acids. Comment on this clonotype: A read error is possible here, since a much larger clone lies one base away.

From roughly 0.4 ug of RNA, a library with molecular barcoded alpha/delta and beta/gamma adaptors was made. MiXCR was run by TCRdb on the reads, yielding one entry per CDR3 protein. The profile shows about 130,000 distinct CDR3 sequences, 10% to 15% of them singletons. The source of this sequence is a donor aged 40 or over with multiple myeloma. Sequencing was done on a sample of a population of CD138-negative cells sorted from bone marrow. V and J are TRBV6-5 and TRBJ1-1; possible D gene TRBD1, 5 bases. The CDR3 spells CASSYGQGVTEAFF. CDR3 nucleotides: TGTGCCAGCAGTTACGGGCAGGGAGTCACTGAAGCTTTCTTT.